This TCR beta chain is from a study of PD-L1 blockade in urothelial cancer. The time point is: pretreatment peripheral blood. Clones were sequenced by immunoSEQ multiplex PCR, and TCRdb holds only the in-frame ones, with some missing. The repertoire holds under 100,000 clones, with about 90% as singletons. The CDR3 has 15 residues. The ends lost 1 base at V and 7 bases at J; junction bases unmatched: 3. The germline V gene encodes CDR1 SGHAT and CDR2 FQNNGV. The receptor's source is a man in his sixties with urothelial cancer. Source: PBMCs, taken around atezolizumab (anti-PD-L1) treatment. This chain links TRBV11-2 with TRBJ2-1; 11 nucleotides agree with TRBD2. CDR3 in DNA: TGTGCCAGCAGCTTAGCCGGACTAGCGGGTAATGAGCAGTTCTTC. As protein: CASSLAGLAGNEQFF. Variable domain in full (rest from reference TRBV11-2 and TRBJ2-1): EAGVAQSPRYKIIEKRQSVAFWCNPISGHATLYWYQQILGQGPKLLIQFQNNGVVDDSQLPKDRFSAERLKGVDSTLKIQPAKLEDSAVYLCASSLAGLAGNEQFFGPGTRLTVL.